The clone carrying this TCR beta chain was observed at least ten times. Its antigen is unidentified. The sample belongs to a study of response to subunit inactivated influenza vaccine. General study points: Every seasonal influenza vaccination brings in few new T cells, the authors suggested.

Using its own MiXCR run on the RT-PCR reads, TCRdb lists one record per CDR3 protein. This sample has around 530,000 distinct CDR3 sequences, with approximately 15% found just once. This CDR3 is built from 17 residues. Trimming pared 5 bases from V and 2 bases from J, leaving 20 bases between. Germline lookup yields CDR1 KGHDR and CDR2 SFDVKD. The V gene is TRBV24-1, the J gene TRBJ1-1; D gene unclear. The receptor's source is a man between 45 and 75 years old who received an inactivated influenza vaccine. Here the sequenced sample was CD4+ T cells sorted from PBMCs, taken around 2 years after vaccination. The chain's CDR3 is CATSGFKFSALNTEAFF. CDR3 in DNA: TGTGCCACCAGTGGTTTCAAGTTCAGCGCCCTTAACACTGAAGCTTTCTTT.